The clone carrying this T cell receptor beta chain was detected only once. Deep-level settings were used for running the assay. Only in-frame clones appear in the TCRdb table, and some are missing; sequencing was by immunoSEQ multiplex PCR. The repertoire consists of 1,500,000 or so clones, with around 95% occurring once and the leading ten covering roughly 1.2%. This specimen comes from a study of shared clonotypes between healthy human individuals. Study-wide context: Each donor's CD8 memory used one plate, CD8 naive two, each CD4 subset three.

Source material: naive CD4+ T cells sorted from blood. Stated subset: CD45RA+ positively selected. This clonotype originated in a man aged 25-45 years in good health.

The CDR3 bases are TGCGCCAGCAGCCGGATGTTCACAGGGCAGAACACTGAAGCTTTCTTT. Its protein is CASSRMFTGQNTEAFF. The chain employs TRBV5-1 and TRBJ1-1; D might be TRBD1 (6 bases). This CDR3 is 16 amino acids long. V was trimmed by 4 bases and J by 1 base, leaving 17 bases between them. Germline V CDR1 and CDR2: SGHRS, YFSETQ.